The rows below give T cell receptor beta chains drawn from one sample of a study of identical twins. TCRdb used MiXCR to reprocess the 5' RACE reads, holding one entry per CDR3 protein. The repertoire holds 1.5 million to 2 million distinct CDR3 sequences, with less than 40% as singletons. What was sequenced was cord blood. The receptor set was obtained from a newborn girl in good health. CDR3s include the opening cysteine and the closing phenylalanine or tryptophan. Fields, in order: V gene, J gene, CDR3 length, D gene, clone size, CDR3 protein, CDR3 DNA. D genes are given only for firm matches. The size entry is marked missing in some rows and otherwise reads once, few, many or a size class.

>TRBV7-6|TRBJ2-7|11|NA|NA
CAGSLCNEQYF
TGTGCCGGCAGCTTATGCAACGAGCAGTACTTC
>TRBV10-3|TRBJ2-1|14|TRBD2|few
CAISFLAGDNEQFF
TGTGCCATCAGTTTCCTAGCGGGCGACAATGAGCAGTTCTTC
>TRBV7-9|TRBJ2-4|14|NA|once
CASSLEVSGVGEYF
TGTGCCAGCAGCTTAGAAGTATCCGGAGTAGGAGAGTACTTC
>TRBV9|TRBJ1-2|13|NA|NA
CASRSGRNYGYTF
TGTGCCAGCAGGTCGGGCAGAAACTATGGCTACACCTTC
>TRBV12-3/TRBV12-4|TRBJ2-1|15|NA|few
CASSWSDSSYNEQFF
TGTGCCAGCAGTTGGTCGGACAGCTCCTACAATGAGCAGTTCTTC
>TRBV18|TRBJ2-1|15|TRBD2|NA
CASSIAGEGYNEQFF
TGTGCCAGCTCCATAGCGGGAGAAGGGTACAATGAGCAGTTCTTC
>TRBV2|TRBJ2-7|15|TRBD2|NA
CASLIPLAGTYEQYF
TGTGCCAGCCTTATCCCGCTAGCGGGGACCTACGAGCAGTACTTC
>TRBV6-5|TRBJ1-2|15|NA|NA
CASSSYVGTNYGYTF
TGTGCCAGCAGCTCCTATGTGGGAACCAACTATGGCTACACCTTC
>TRBV9|TRBJ2-3|17|TRBD2|few
CASSVDVTGLAGDTQYF
TGTGCCAGCAGCGTAGACGTGACAGGACTAGCGGGAGATACGCAGTATTTT
>TRBV4-1|TRBJ2-2|17|NA|NA
CASSQMAGQLNAGELFF
TGCGCCAGCAGCCAAATGGCGGGACAGCTAAACGCCGGGGAGCTGTTTTTT
>TRBV12-3/TRBV12-4|TRBJ2-1|13|TRBD2|NA
CASISGRAPEQFF
TGTGCCAGCATCAGCGGGAGGGCCCCTGAGCAGTTCTTC
>TRBV20-1|TRBJ2-7|12|NA|few
CSARAEADEQYF
TGCAGTGCTAGAGCCGAGGCGGACGAGCAGTACTTC
>TRBV5-1|TRBJ1-6|14|NA|NA
CASSLGAWDSPLHF
TGCGCCAGCAGCTTGGGAGCCTGGGATTCACCCCTCCACTTT
>TRBV24-1|TRBJ1-1|13|NA|few
CATSDSGSTEAFF
TGTGCCACCAGTGATTCAGGGAGCACTGAAGCTTTCTTT
>TRBV18|TRBJ1-1|13|NA|few
CASSAEVRAEAFF
TGTGCCAGCTCAGCCGAAGTCCGGGCTGAAGCTTTCTTT
>TRBV27|TRBJ2-1|16|NA|few
CASSSGRRSSYNEQFF
TGTGCCAGCAGTTCGGGACGCCGGAGCTCCTACAATGAGCAGTTCTTC
>TRBV7-9|TRBJ2-1|17|TRBD2|few
CASSPRLAGGRWNEQFF
TGTGCCAGCAGCCCGAGACTAGCGGGAGGGCGATGGAATGAGCAGTTCTTC
>TRBV2|TRBJ2-7|15|TRBD2|NA
CASILTSGTSHEQYF
TGTGCCAGCATTTTGACTAGCGGGACATCCCACGAGCAGTACTTC
>TRBV10-1|TRBJ2-1|17|TRBD2|NA
CASSPAPLAGPYNEQFF
TGCGCCAGCAGTCCAGCCCCCCTAGCGGGGCCCTACAATGAGCAGTTCTTC
>TRBV5-1|TRBJ2-2|15|TRBD2|NA
CASSSGLANTGELFF
TGCGCCAGCAGCTCCGGACTAGCGAACACCGGGGAGCTGTTTTTT
>TRBV5-4|TRBJ1-1|16|NA|NA
CASSLDNRLRNTEAFF
TGTGCCAGCAGCTTGGATAATCGGCTTAGGAACACTGAAGCTTTCTTT
>TRBV7-8|TRBJ2-4|15|NA|NA
CASSLSVGQILLQYF
TGTGCCAGCAGCTTGAGTGTGGGACAAATTCTACTTCAGTACTTC
>TRBV5-1|TRBJ2-4|16|NA|few
CASSYGWVVAKNIQYF
TGCGCCAGCAGCTACGGGTGGGTCGTAGCCAAAAACATTCAGTACTTC
>TRBV12-3/TRBV12-4|TRBJ2-4|17|NA|few
CASSWGGVRSLWNIQYF
TGTGCCAGCAGTTGGGGTGGGGTAAGGTCTTTGTGGAACATTCAGTACTTC
>TRBV19|TRBJ2-5|17|NA|NA
CASSIRQDGPGRYEQSF
TGTGCCAGTAGTATCCGCCAAGACGGTCCAGGGAGGTACGAGCAGTCCTTC
>TRBV6-5|TRBJ1-4|15|TRBD1|NA
CASSPKTGFGEKLFF
TGTGCCAGCAGTCCAAAGACAGGGTTCGGCGAAAAACTGTTTTTT
>TRBV6-6|TRBJ2-1|16|TRBD2|few
CASSYPLAGGRGEQFF
TGTGCCAGCAGTTACCCGCTAGCGGGGGGACGGGGTGAGCAGTTCTTC
>TRBV20-1|TRBJ1-2|15|NA|few
CSARDLDGPNYGYTF
TGCAGTGCTAGAGATCTGGACGGTCCTAACTATGGCTACACCTTC
>TRBV20-1|TRBJ2-3|15|TRBD2|NA
CSARPSGRESDTQYF
TGCAGTGCTAGACCGAGCGGGAGAGAATCAGATACGCAGTATTTT
>TRBV5-1|TRBJ2-1|12|NA|few
CASGRGGNEQFF
TGCGCCAGCGGTAGGGGCGGGAATGAGCAGTTCTTC
>TRBV3-1|TRBJ2-1|14|NA|many
CASSQDETGHEQFF
TGTGCCAGCAGCCAAGATGAGACGGGTCATGAGCAGTTCTTC
>TRBV2|TRBJ2-7|13|TRBD2|NA
CAREREGYNEQYF
TGTGCCAGAGAGCGGGAGGGGTACAATGAGCAGTACTTC
>TRBV6-5|TRBJ2-7|15|NA|few
CASSYSPTGTYEQYF
TGTGCCAGCAGTTACTCGCCGACAGGTACCTACGAGCAGTACTTC
>TRBV12-3/TRBV12-4|TRBJ2-5|15|NA|NA
CASSLGTKDWETQYF
TGTGCCAGCAGTTTGGGGACCAAAGACTGGGAGACCCAGTACTTC
>TRBV20-1|TRBJ1-3|14|NA|NA
CSARRGGSGNTIYF
TGCAGTGCGAGGAGGGGGGGATCTGGAAACACCATATATTTT
>TRBV6-1|TRBJ2-1|13|NA|NA
CASSEYIDNEQFF
TGTGCCAGCAGTGAATACATCGACAATGAGCAGTTCTTC
>TRBV29-1|TRBJ2-7|13|NA|few
CSARTGFYYEQYF
TGCAGCGCCCGAACAGGGTTTTACTACGAGCAGTACTTC
>TRBV20-1|TRBJ2-5|15|NA|NA
CSARDRQSPQETQYF
TGCAGTGCTAGAGACCGACAGTCCCCTCAAGAGACCCAGTACTTC
>TRBV3-1|TRBJ2-7|15|TRBD2|NA
CASSQARTSVYEQYF
TGTGCCAGCAGCCAAGCGAGGACTAGCGTCTACGAGCAGTACTTC
>TRBV5-6|TRBJ2-3|16|TRBD2|few
CASSPRTSGRVDTQYF
TGTGCCAGCAGCCCCCGGACTAGCGGGAGAGTGGATACGCAGTATTTT
>TRBV7-2|TRBJ2-1|16|TRBD2|NA
CASSLKLAGLYNEQFF
TGTGCCAGCAGCTTAAAACTAGCGGGACTTTACAATGAGCAGTTCTTC
>TRBV20-1|TRBJ2-7|13|NA|NA
CSAPRTAHYEQYF
TGCAGTGCGCCCCGGACAGCACACTACGAGCAGTACTTC
>TRBV7-2|TRBJ2-3|15|NA|many
CASSTSYPPTDTQYF
TGTGCCAGCAGCACGTCATACCCCCCCACAGATACGCAGTATTTT
>TRBV5-5|TRBJ2-7|15|NA|few
CASSLGWDKAYEQYF
TGTGCCAGCAGCCTAGGATGGGACAAAGCCTACGAGCAGTACTTC
>TRBV21-1|TRBJ2-1|16|NA|few
CASSKGDEREGHEQFF
TGTGCCAGCAGCAAAGGGGACGAGCGGGAGGGCCATGAGCAGTTCTTC
>TRBV20-1|TRBJ2-7|15|TRBD2|NA
CSAYPGGAGFYEQYF
TGCAGTGCTTATCCCGGGGGAGCGGGGTTCTACGAGCAGTACTTC
>TRBV24-1|TRBJ2-7|15|NA|NA
CATSDGVSSYDEQYF
TGTGCCACCAGTGATGGGGTATCCTCCTACGATGAGCAGTACTTC
>TRBV20-1|TRBJ2-1|16|NA|NA
CSARDIGTQPYNEQFF
TGCAGTGCTAGAGATATAGGGACTCAACCCTACAATGAGCAGTTCTTC
>TRBV5-1|TRBJ1-6|15|TRBD1|NA
CASSTGTVNNSPPHF
TGCGCCAGCAGCACCGGGACAGTGAATAATTCACCCCCCCACTTT
>TRBV6-5|TRBJ2-7|19|TRBD1|NA
CASSFTILRRQGPQDEQYF
TGTGCCAGCAGTTTTACGATCTTAAGAAGACAGGGACCCCAGGACGAGCAGTACTTC
>TRBV28|TRBJ2-1|18|TRBD2|few
CASSRWVGLAGEYYEQFF
TGTGCCAGCAGTCGCTGGGTGGGACTAGCGGGAGAATACTATGAGCAGTTCTTC
>TRBV25-1|TRBJ1-2|12|NA|NA
CASRSQGYGYTF
TGTGCCAGCAGGAGCCAGGGCTATGGCTACACCTTC
>TRBV7-2|TRBJ2-3|15|NA|NA
CASSLDSSGTDTQYF
TGTGCCAGCAGCTTAGACTCCAGCGGGACAGATACGCAGTATTTT
>TRBV7-2|TRBJ1-1|16|NA|NA
CASSLSLVQSRTEAFF
TGTGCCAGCAGCTTATCATTGGTCCAGTCCCGGACTGAAGCTTTCTTT
>TRBV6-1|TRBJ1-5|14|NA|NA
CASSWTVSNQPQHF
TGTGCCAGCAGTTGGACGGTTAGCAATCAGCCCCAGCATTTT
>TRBV4-1|TRBJ2-7|15|TRBD1|NA
CASSQAPRGLNEQYF
TGCGCCAGCAGCCAAGCACCCAGGGGGCTCAACGAGCAGTACTTC
>TRBV9|TRBJ2-3|16|TRBD2|many
CASSVGLAGGPDTQYF
TGTGCCAGCAGCGTAGGACTAGCGGGGGGGCCAGATACGCAGTATTTT
>TRBV27|TRBJ1-2|16|NA|NA
CASSPWGTLDNYGYTF
TGTGCCAGCAGCCCGTGGGGGACCTTGGATAACTATGGCTACACCTTC